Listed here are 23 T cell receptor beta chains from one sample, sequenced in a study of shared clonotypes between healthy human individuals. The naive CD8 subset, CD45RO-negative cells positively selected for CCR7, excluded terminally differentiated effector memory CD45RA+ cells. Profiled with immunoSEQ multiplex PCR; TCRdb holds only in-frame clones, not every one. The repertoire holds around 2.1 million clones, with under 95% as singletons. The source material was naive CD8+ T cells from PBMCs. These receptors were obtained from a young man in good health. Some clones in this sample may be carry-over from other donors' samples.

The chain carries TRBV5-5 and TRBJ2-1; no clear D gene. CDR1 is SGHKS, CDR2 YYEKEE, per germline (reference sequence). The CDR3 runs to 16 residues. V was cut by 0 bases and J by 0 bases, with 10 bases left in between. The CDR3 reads CASSLAVRISYNEQFF. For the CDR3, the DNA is TGTGCCAGCAGCTTGGCAGTGAGAATCTCCTACAATGAGCAGTTCTTC.

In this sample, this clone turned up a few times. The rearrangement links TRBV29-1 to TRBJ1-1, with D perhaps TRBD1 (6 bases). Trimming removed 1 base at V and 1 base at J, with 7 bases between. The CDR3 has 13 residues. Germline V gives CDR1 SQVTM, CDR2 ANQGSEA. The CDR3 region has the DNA TGCAGCGTTGAAGGGACAGCGAACACTGAAGCTTTCTTT. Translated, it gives CSVEGTANTEAFF.

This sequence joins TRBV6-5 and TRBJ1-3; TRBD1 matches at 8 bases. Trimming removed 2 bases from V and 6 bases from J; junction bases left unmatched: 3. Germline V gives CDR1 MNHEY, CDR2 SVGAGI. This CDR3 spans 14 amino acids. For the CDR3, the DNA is TGTGCCAGCAGTTACCTGACAGGGGTAAACACCATATATTTT. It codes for CASSYLTGVNTIYF.

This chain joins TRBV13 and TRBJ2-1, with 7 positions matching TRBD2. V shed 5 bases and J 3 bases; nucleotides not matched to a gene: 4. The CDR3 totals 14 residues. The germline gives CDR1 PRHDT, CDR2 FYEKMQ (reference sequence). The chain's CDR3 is CASSDRTSYNEQFF. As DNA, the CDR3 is TGTGCCAGCAGCGATAGGACTAGCTACAATGAGCAGTTCTTC.

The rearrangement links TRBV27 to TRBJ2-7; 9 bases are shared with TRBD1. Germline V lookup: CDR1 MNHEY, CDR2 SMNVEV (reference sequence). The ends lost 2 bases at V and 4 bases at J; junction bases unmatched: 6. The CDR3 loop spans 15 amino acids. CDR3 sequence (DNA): TGTGCCAGCAGTTTACCCGGGACAGGGTTTTACGAGCAGTACTTC. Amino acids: CASSLPGTGFYEQYF.

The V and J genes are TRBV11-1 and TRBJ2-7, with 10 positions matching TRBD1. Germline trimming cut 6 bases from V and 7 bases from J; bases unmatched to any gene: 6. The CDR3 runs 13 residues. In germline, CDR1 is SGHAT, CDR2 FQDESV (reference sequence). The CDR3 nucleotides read TGTGCCAGCAGTTGGACAGGGGGGAGTGAGCAGTACTTC. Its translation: CASSWTGGSEQYF.

The chain's CDR3 is CASSSRPGTNSYKQYF. CDR3 DNA sequence: TGTGCCAGCAGCTCCCGACCCGGGACTAACTCTTACAAGCAGTACTTC. The chain uses TRBV7-2 and TRBJ2-7; 7 bases are a match to TRBD2. There are 16 residues in the CDR3. The germline CDR1 and CDR2 sequences are SGHTA and FQGNSA. J was trimmed by 8 bases and V by 4 bases; bases with no gene match: 17. The variable domain in full, with the rest retrieved from reference TRBV7-2 and TRBJ2-7, is GAGVSQSPSNKVTEKGKDVELRCDPISGHTALYWYRQSLGQGLEFLIYFQGNSAPDKSGLPSDRFSAERTGGSVSTLTIQRTQQEDSAVYLCASSSRPGTNSYKQYFGPGTRLTVT.

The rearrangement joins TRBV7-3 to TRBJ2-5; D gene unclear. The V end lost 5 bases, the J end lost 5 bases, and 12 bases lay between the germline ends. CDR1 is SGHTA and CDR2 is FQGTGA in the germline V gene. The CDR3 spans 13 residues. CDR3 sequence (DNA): TGTGCCAGCAGCCCCGGGCCCGTGGAGACCCAGTACTTC. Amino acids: CASSPGPVETQYF.

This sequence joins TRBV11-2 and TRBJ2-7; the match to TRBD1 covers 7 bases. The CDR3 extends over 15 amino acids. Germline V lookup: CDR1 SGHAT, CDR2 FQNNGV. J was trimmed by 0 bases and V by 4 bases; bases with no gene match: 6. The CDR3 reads CASSWDSVSSYEQYF. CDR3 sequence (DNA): TGTGCCAGCAGCTGGGACAGCGTCAGCTCCTACGAGCAGTACTTC. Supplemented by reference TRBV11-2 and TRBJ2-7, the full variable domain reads EAGVAQSPRYKIIEKRQSVAFWCNPISGHATLYWYQQILGQGPKLLIQFQNNGVVDDSQLPKDRFSAERLKGVDSTLKIQPAKLEDSAVYLCASSWDSVSSYEQYFGPGTRLTVT.

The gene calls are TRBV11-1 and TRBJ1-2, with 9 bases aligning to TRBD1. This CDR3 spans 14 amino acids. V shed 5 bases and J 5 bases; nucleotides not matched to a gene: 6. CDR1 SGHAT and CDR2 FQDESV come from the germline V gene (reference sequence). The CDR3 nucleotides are TGTGCCAGCAGCCCCATGACAGGGGGATATGGCTACACCTTC. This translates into CASSPMTGGYGYTF.

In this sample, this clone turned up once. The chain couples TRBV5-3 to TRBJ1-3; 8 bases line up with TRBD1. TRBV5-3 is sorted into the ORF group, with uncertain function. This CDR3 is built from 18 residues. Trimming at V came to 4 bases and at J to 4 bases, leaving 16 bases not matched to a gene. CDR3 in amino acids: CARSRTWTGTSVGNTIYF. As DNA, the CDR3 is TGTGCCAGAAGCCGTACTTGGACAGGGACTAGCGTGGGAAACACCATATATTTT.

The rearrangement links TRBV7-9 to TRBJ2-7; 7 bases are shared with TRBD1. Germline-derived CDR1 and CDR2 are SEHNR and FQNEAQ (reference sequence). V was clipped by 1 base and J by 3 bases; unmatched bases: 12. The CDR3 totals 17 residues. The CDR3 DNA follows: TGTGCCAGCAGCTTAGAGGGGGCGAGCGGACGATACTACGAGCAGTACTTC. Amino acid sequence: CASSLEGASGRYYEQYF.

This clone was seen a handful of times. CDR3 region: CASSRPGSTEAFF. The CDR3 DNA reads as TGTGCCAGCAGCAGGCCGGGCTCCACTGAAGCTTTCTTT. The V and J genes are TRBV9 and TRBJ1-1; D gene uncertain. This CDR3 has 13 residues. V lost 4 bases, J lost 4 bases, and 11 bases lay in between. Germline lookup yields CDR1 SGDLS and CDR2 YYNGEE. Supplemented by reference TRBV9 and TRBJ1-1, the full variable domain reads DSGVTQTPKHLITATGQRVTLRCSPRSGDLSVYWYQQSLDQGLQFLIQYYNGEERAKGNILERFSAQQFPDLHSELNLSSLELGDSALYFCASSRPGSTEAFFGQGTRLTVV.

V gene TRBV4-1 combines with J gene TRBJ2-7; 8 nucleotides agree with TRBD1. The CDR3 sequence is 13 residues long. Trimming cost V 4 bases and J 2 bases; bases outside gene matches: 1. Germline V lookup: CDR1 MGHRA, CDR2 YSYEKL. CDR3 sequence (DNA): TGCGCCAGCAGCCCGGGACAGGCCTACGAGCAGTACTTC. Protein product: CASSPGQAYEQYF.

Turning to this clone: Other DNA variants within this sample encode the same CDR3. CDR3 residues: CASSYSRGNTEAFF. CDR3 nucleotide sequence: TGTGCCAGCAGTTACTCTCGGGGGAACACTGAAGCTTTCTTT. The gene calls are TRBV6-5 and TRBJ1-1; no firm D call. Germline CDR1 reads MNHEY; CDR2 reads SVGAGI. CDR3 length: 14 residues. V dropped 0 bases and J dropped 1 base, with 6 bases sitting between them.

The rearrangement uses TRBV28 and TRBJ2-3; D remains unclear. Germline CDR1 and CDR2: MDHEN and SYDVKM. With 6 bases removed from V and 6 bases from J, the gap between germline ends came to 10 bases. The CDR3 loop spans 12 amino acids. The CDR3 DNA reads TGTGCCAGCAGATCTAGGTTTGATACGCAGTATTTT. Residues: CASRSRFDTQYF.

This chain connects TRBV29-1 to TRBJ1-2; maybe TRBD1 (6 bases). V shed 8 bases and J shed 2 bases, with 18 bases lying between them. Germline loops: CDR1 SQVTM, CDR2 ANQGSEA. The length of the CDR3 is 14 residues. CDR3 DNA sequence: TGCAGCACATACAGGGTAGGAGGGAACTATGGCTACACCTTC. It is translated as CSTYRVGGNYGYTF.

Here the CDR3 reads CASKDLLEETQYF. CDR3 in DNA: TGTGCCAGCAAGGACCTCCTCGAAGAGACCCAGTACTTC. The chain employs TRBV27 and TRBJ2-5; D not certain. Trimming shortened V by 7 bases and J by 3 bases, and 12 bases separated the two germline ends. The CDR3 totals 13 residues. Germline V CDR1 and CDR2: MNHEY, SMNVEV (reference sequence).

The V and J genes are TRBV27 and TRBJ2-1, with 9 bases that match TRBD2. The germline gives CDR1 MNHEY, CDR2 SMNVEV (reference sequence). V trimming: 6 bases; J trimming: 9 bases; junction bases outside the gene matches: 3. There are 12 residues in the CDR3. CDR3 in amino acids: CASRPSGVEQFF. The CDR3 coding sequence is TGTGCCAGCAGACCTAGCGGGGTTGAGCAGTTCTTC.

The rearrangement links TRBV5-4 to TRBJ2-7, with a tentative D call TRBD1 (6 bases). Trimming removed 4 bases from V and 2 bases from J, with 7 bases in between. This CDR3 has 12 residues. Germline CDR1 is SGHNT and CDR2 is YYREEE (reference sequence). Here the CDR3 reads CASSGTPYEQYF. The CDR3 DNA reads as TGTGCCAGCAGCGGGACACCCTACGAGCAGTACTTC.

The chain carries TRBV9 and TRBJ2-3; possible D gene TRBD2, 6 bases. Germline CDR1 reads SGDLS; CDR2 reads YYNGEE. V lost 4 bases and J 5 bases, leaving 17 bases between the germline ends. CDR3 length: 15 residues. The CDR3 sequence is CASSPYPGVIDTQYF. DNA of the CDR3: TGTGCCAGCAGCCCCTACCCGGGAGTTATAGATACGCAGTATTTT.

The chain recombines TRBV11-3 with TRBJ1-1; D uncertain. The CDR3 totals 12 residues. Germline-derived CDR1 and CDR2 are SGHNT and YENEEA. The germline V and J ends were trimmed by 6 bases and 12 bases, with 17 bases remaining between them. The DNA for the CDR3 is TGTGCCAGCAGTCTGGACGGACGCGGACCTTTCTTT. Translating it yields CASSLDGRGPFF.

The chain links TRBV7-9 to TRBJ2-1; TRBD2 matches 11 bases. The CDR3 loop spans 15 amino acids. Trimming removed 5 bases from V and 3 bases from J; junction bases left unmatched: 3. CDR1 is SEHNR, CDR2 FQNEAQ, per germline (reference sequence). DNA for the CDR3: TGTGCCAGCAGCCACGGGACTAGCGGCTACAATGAGCAGTTCTTC. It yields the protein CASSHGTSGYNEQFF.